The following is a TCR beta chain sequence with its context. Antigen specificity is unknown. The data derive from a study of T cell responses to AZD1222 COVID-19 vaccine. Background on the study: Doses given second, at about 4 or about 12 weeks, were pooled.

With 4 bases clipped from V and 7 bases from J, the junction kept 8 bases outside the gene matches. The germline CDR1 and CDR2 sequences are LGHNA and YNFKEQ. The CDR3 is made up of 14 amino acids. Study-wide results and caveats: Donors in the cohort were predominantly white British and more often female, and clonal diversity was possibly underestimated.

TCRdb's table, derived via immunoSEQ multiplex PCR, lists solely in-frame clones and lacks some. The table shows 150,000 or so clones, with roughly nine tenths occurring only once. The clonotype originates from an adult in good health. The rearrangement links TRBV4-2 to TRBJ1-1; 8 bases line up with TRBD1. The starting material was peripheral blood, obtained on day 0 of AZD1222 vaccination. The CDR3 nucleotides read TGTGCCAGCAGCCCCCCGGACAGGGCCGATGAAGCTTTCTTT. Its protein product is CASSPPDRADEAFF.